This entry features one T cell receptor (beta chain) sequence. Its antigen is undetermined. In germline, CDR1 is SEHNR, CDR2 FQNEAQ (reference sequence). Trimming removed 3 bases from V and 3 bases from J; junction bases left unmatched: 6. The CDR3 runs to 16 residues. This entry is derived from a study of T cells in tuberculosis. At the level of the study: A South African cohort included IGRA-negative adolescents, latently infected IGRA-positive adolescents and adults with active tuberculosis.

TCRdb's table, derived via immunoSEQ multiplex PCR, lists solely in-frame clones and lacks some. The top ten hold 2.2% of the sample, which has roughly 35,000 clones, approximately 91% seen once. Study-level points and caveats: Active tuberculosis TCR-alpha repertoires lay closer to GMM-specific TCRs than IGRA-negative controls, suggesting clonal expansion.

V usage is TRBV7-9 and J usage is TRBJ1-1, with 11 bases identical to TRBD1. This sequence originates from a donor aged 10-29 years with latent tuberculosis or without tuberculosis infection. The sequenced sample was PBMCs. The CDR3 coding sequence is TGTGCCAGCAGCTTCTGGACAGGGGGCGTTTACACTGAAGCTTTCTTT. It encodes CASSFWTGGVYTEAFF. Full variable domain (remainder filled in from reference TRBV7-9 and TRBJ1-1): DTGVSQNPRHKITKRGQNVTFRCDPISEHNRLYWYRQTLGQGPEFLTYFQNEAQLEKSRLLSDRFSAERPKGSFSTLEIQRTEQGDSAMYLCASSFWTGGVYTEAFFGQGTRLTVV.